This entry lists 19 T cell receptor beta chains sequenced from one sample in a study of human T cells and chemical hapten exposure. As to time point: pre-sensitization, week 0. Treatment reported: therapeutic diphenylcyclopropenone sensitization with weekly scalp DPC. MiXCR was run by TCRdb on the RACE reads, yielding one entry per CDR3 protein. The data hold about 80,000 distinct CDR3 sequences, with about 14% observed a single time. Sample: whole blood, taken in connection with sensitization to the hapten diphenylcyclopropenone (DPC). These receptors originate from a woman in her 50s with alopecia areata. Some clones in this sample may be carry-over from other donors' samples.

A few counts support this clonotype. J is TRBJ2-5 and V is TRBV7-2; TRBD1 matches at 8 bases. V dropped 5 bases and J dropped 5; count of bases not matched to a gene: 7. Germline CDR1 SGHTA, CDR2 FQGNSA. The CDR3 covers 14 residues. CDR3 loop: CASSLPGGGETQYF. CDR3 nucleotides: TGTGCCAGCAGCCTACCAGGGGGCGGGGAGACCCAGTACTTC.

At least ten counts were recorded for this clonotype. The V and J genes are TRBV5-6 and TRBJ1-1, with a tentative D call TRBD1 (6 bases). The length of the CDR3 is 17 residues. The ends were cut back, 3 bases at V and 3 bases at J, with 21 bases in the middle. Per the germline V gene, CDR1 is SGHDT and CDR2 is YYEEEE. CDR3 nucleotides: TGTGCCAGCAGCTCCGCAGGGGTGGGGCGTAAGGACACTGAAGCTTTCTTT. Translation: CASSSAGVGRKDTEAFF. The complete variable domain, with remaining parts taken from reference TRBV5-6 and TRBJ1-1, reads DAGVTQSPTHLIKTRGQQVTLRCSPKSGHDTVSWYQQALGQGPQFIFQYYEEEERQRGNFPDRFSGHQFPNYSSELNVNALLLGDSALYLCASSSAGVGRKDTEAFFGQGTRLTVV.

This clonotype showed up many times. V is TRBV29-1 and J is TRBJ2-1; D remains ambiguous. V lost 2 bases, J lost 2 bases, and 10 bases lay in between. CDR1 is SQVTM, CDR2 ANQGSEA, per germline. This CDR3 comprises 14 residues. CDR3 nucleotides: TGCAGCGTTGAATCGCAGCGCGCCTACAATGAGCAGTTCTTC. Amino acids: CSVESQRAYNEQFF.

This clonotype has a count of ten or more. The chain has TRBV20-1 and TRBJ2-7, with D unresolved. The V end lost 3 bases, the J end lost 4 bases, and 13 bases lay between the germline ends. This CDR3 spans 13 amino acids. CDR1 and CDR2 (germline): DFQATT, SNEGSKA (reference sequence). CDR3 region: CSASPPTTYEQYF. CDR3 nucleotide sequence: TGCAGTGCTAGCCCTCCCACCACTTACGAGCAGTACTTC.

This clonotype was seen a handful of times. The chain has TRBV18 and TRBJ2-1, with TRBD2 identical over 8 bases. The CDR3 consists of 15 residues. J gave up 6 bases and V 2 bases, and 6 bases lay outside the gene matches. Germline V gives CDR1 KGHSH, CDR2 LQKENI. CDR3 residues: CASSPSGRAVNEQFF. CDR3 nucleotide sequence: TGTGCCAGCTCACCATCCGGGAGGGCCGTCAATGAGCAGTTCTTC.

The rearrangement links TRBV18 to TRBJ2-7; D unclear. V dropped 0 bases and J dropped 3 bases, with 9 bases sitting between them. The CDR3 has 14 residues. Germline V lookup: CDR1 KGHSH, CDR2 LQKENI. CDR3 sequence reads: CASSPPTGRYEQYF. For the CDR3, the DNA is TGTGCCAGCTCACCACCCACGGGTCGCTACGAGCAGTACTTC.

V gene TRBV7-8 combines with J gene TRBJ2-2; tentatively, D is TRBD2 (5 bases). With 2 bases removed from V and 1 base from J, the gap between germline ends came to 11 bases. Germline V gives CDR1 SGHVS, CDR2 FQNEAQ. The CDR3 runs 16 residues. The CDR3 bases are TGTGCCAGCAGCTTAAAGGACGGGGTGAACACCGGGGAGCTGTTTTTT. It translates to CASSLKDGVNTGELFF.

A few counts support this clonotype. The chain uses TRBV7-2 and TRBJ2-7; 12 bases are a match to TRBD2. V trimming: 3 bases; J trimming: 4 bases; junction bases outside the gene matches: 4. The CDR3 consists of 15 residues. The germline V gene encodes CDR1 SGHTA and CDR2 FQGNSA. The CDR3 here is CASSLKTSGSYEQYF. For the CDR3, the DNA is TGTGCCAGCAGCTTGAAGACTAGCGGGAGTTACGAGCAGTACTTC.

The V and J genes are TRBV7-9 and TRBJ1-1; D may be TRBD1 (5 bases). The CDR3 is 17 residues long. Germline values: CDR1 SEHNR, CDR2 FQNEAQ (reference sequence). V was clipped by 0 bases and J by 0 bases, with 14 bases between them. The CDR3 loop is CASSLASWGRMNTEAFF. In DNA form, the CDR3 reads TGTGCCAGCAGCTTAGCCAGTTGGGGCAGGATGAACACTGAAGCTTTCTTT. Filled out from reference TRBV7-9 and TRBJ1-1, the complete variable domain reads DTGVSQNPRHKITKRGQNVTFRCDPISEHNRLYWYRQTLGQGPEFLTYFQNEAQLEKSRLLSDRFSAERPKGSFSTLEIQRTEQGDSAMYLCASSLASWGRMNTEAFFGQGTRLTVV.

This clonotype was detected only a few times. The chain employs TRBV2 and TRBJ2-7; TRBD1 matches 8 bases. The CDR3 has 12 amino acids. V was pared by 11 bases and J by 9 bases, with 12 bases of the junction left unmatched. CDR1 is SNHLY, CDR2 FYNNEI, per germline. CDR3 sequence reads: CASQRAGTGQYF. CDR3 nucleotides: TGTGCCTCCCAGCGAGCAGGGACAGGGCAGTACTTC.

In its sample, this clonotype was seen a few times. The chain is built from TRBV27 and TRBJ1-5; 7 bases fit TRBD1. V lost 2 bases to trimming and J lost 3 bases; unmatched junction nucleotides: 1. The CDR3 runs 14 residues. Germline CDR1 is MNHEY and CDR2 is SMNVEV (reference sequence). CDR3 loop: CASSLGTANQPQHF. CDR3 bases: TGTGCCAGCAGTTTAGGGACAGCCAATCAGCCCCAGCATTTT.

In this sample, this clonotype turned up a few times. CDR3 DNA: TGTGCCAGCAGCTTATATGAGACCCAGTACTTC. This gives the protein CASSLYETQYF. This sequence joins TRBV11-2 and TRBJ2-5; D remains ambiguous. The CDR3 spans 11 residues. The germline CDR1 and CDR2 sequences are SGHAT and FQNNGV. With 2 bases removed from V and 5 bases from J, the gap between germline ends came to 3 bases.

The rearrangement links TRBV5-5 to TRBJ2-2; TRBD2 aligns across 7 bases. J was trimmed by 3 bases and V by 5 bases; bases with no gene match: 4. CDR1 and CDR2 from the germline V gene are SGHKS and YYEKEE (reference sequence). CDR3 size: 14 residues. The CDR3 DNA reads as TGTGCCAGCAGTACGGGACTATACACCGGGGAGCTGTTTTTT. Translation gives CASSTGLYTGELFF.

The gene calls are TRBV28 and TRBJ1-6; D gene unclear. This CDR3 comprises 15 residues. CDR1 is MDHEN and CDR2 is SYDVKM in the germline V gene. The V gene lost 7 bases and the J gene lost 9 bases, with 19 bases spanning the gap. CDR3 DNA sequence: TGTGCCAGCACCCTTGATCGGGGAGTGGGTTCACCCCTCCACTTT. Its protein product is CASTLDRGVGSPLHF.

The V gene is TRBV3-1, the J gene TRBJ1-5; possibly TRBD1 for D (5 bases). CDR1 and CDR2 (germline): LGHDT, YNNKEL (reference sequence). Trimming shortened V by 4 bases and J by 7 bases, and 14 bases separated the two germline ends. The CDR3 runs to 14 residues. The CDR3 is CASSPGGGRQPQHF. The CDR3, as DNA: TGTGCCAGCAGCCCCGGGGGAGGTAGGCAGCCCCAGCATTTT.

This clonotype ranks as medium-sized. The chain joins TRBV6-6 to TRBJ2-4; D assignment may be TRBD1 or TRBD2 (5 bases each). This CDR3 spans 20 amino acids. In germline, CDR1 is MNHNY, CDR2 SVGAGI (reference sequence). With 4 bases removed from V and 0 bases from J, the gap between germline ends came to 25 bases. CDR3 sequence (DNA): TGTGCCAGCAGTTCCCACCGGGACCCAGAAAAACTCCTAGCCAAAAACATTCAGTACTTC. This encodes CASSSHRDPEKLLAKNIQYF.

The genes are TRBV7-9 and TRBJ2-1; D could derive from TRBD1 or TRBD2 (5 bases each). V lost 0 bases to trimming and J lost 5 bases, with 17 bases between them. The CDR3 covers 17 residues. Germline values: CDR1 SEHNR, CDR2 FQNEAQ (reference sequence). The CDR3 DNA follows: TGTGCCAGCAGCTTAGCCACAGCAGGGTACGGGGACAATGAGCAGTTCTTC. Encoded protein: CASSLATAGYGDNEQFF.

This rearrangement joins TRBV28 to TRBJ1-2; D uncertain. CDR3 length equals 13 residues. Germline V lookup: CDR1 MDHEN, CDR2 SYDVKM. The ends were cut back, 4 bases at V and 3 bases at J, with 9 bases in the middle. The CDR3 DNA reads as TGTGCCAGCAGTTCTGGTTATTACTATGGCTACACCTTC. Translated, it gives CASSSGYYYGYTF.

The chain carries TRBV29-1 and TRBJ2-2; 10 bases fit TRBD1. V trimming: 7 bases; J trimming: 6 bases; junction bases outside the gene matches: 5. CDR1 is SQVTM and CDR2 is ANQGSEA in the germline V gene. The CDR3 has 13 amino acids. The CDR3 sequence is CSAKGTGAGELFF. The CDR3 coding sequence is TGCAGCGCCAAGGGGACAGGGGCCGGGGAGCTGTTTTTT.